This T cell receptor beta chain emerged from a study of shared clonotypes between healthy human individuals. Study-wide results and limits: Clonotypes shared by all four donors outscored non-shared clonotypes in generation probability. Clonotypes that were shared across a handful of donors made up around 5% of naive CD4 clonotypes.

CD45RO-negative, CCR7-positively selected cells formed the naive CD8 fraction, excluding terminally differentiated effector memory CD45RA+ cells. The table lists this clone with a count of one. Antigen specificity is unknown. Measured with immunoSEQ multiplex PCR; TCRdb has only the in-frame clones, and not every one. Of around 1.9 million clones listed, about 92% are singletons. V shed 3 bases and J shed 4 bases, with 13 bases lying between them. The germline CDR1 and CDR2 sequences are LNHDA and SQIVND (reference sequence). The CDR3 has 15 amino acids. The material sequenced was naive CD8+ T cells from PBMCs. The receptor was isolated from a man aged 18 to 35 in good health. Some clones in this sample may be carry-over from other donors' samples. V is TRBV19 and J is TRBJ1-5, with TRBD1 as a possible D gene (6 bases). CDR3 region: CASSMGGGANQPQHF. The CDR3 nucleotides are TGTGCCAGTAGTATGGGAGGGGGGGCGAATCAGCCCCAGCATTTT.